Each of the 13 T cell receptor beta chains below was sequenced from the same sample in a study of T cell changes during pregnancy in multiple sclerosis (dated by TCRdb to 2018 to 2020). The library was built by means of the immunoSEQ multiplex PCR assay. TCRdb mirrors the immuneACCESS table, restricted to in-frame sequences. Some clones are absent from its copies; in checked studies, under half trace to an unresolved V gene, and the reason for the others is unknown. In all, the sample holds 70,000 to 100,000 clones, and 94% of those were seen once. Less than 2.5% of the sample goes to the ten largest clones. This material consisted of peripheral blood, taken in the third trimester of pregnancy. All receptors derive from a female donor with multiple sclerosis, enrolled in a pregnancy study.

The chain couples TRBV7-3 to TRBJ1-1; no clear D gene. This CDR3 has 13 amino acids. Trimming shortened V by 5 bases and J by 6 bases, and 13 bases separated the two germline ends. The germline CDR1 and CDR2 sequences are SGHTA and FQGTGA. In DNA, the CDR3 is TGTGCCAGCAGCCCTGGGAGGTCGGCTGAAGCTTTCTTT. This gives the protein CASSPGRSAEAFF. Using reference TRBV7-3 and TRBJ1-1 for the parts outside the CDR3, the full variable domain is GAGVSQTPSNKVTEKGKYVELRCDPISGHTALYWYRQSLGQGPEFLIYFQGTGAADDSGLPNDRFFAVRPEGSVSTLKIQRTERGDSAVYLCASSPGRSAEAFFGQGTRLTVV.

The chain is built from TRBV4-1 and TRBJ2-7; 10 bases align to TRBD2. Germline V gives CDR1 MGHRA, CDR2 YSYEKL. J gave up 3 bases and V 1 base, and 12 bases lay outside the gene matches. The CDR3 consists of 18 residues. Here the CDR3 DNA reads TGCGCCAGCAGCCAAGTGGCTAGCGGGAGAAGTCGGTTCTACGAGCAGTACTTC. It specifies CASSQVASGRSRFYEQYF.

The chain combines TRBV13 with TRBJ2-3; 9 positions match TRBD2. The CDR3 consists of 16 residues. V lost 0 bases, J lost 2 bases, and 3 bases stayed unmatched. CDR1 is PRHDT and CDR2 is FYEKMQ in the germline V gene (reference sequence). This CDR3 reads CASSLGTSGPTDTQYF. CDR3 nucleotides: TGTGCCAGCAGCTTAGGGACTAGCGGTCCCACAGATACGCAGTATTTT.

The V and J genes are TRBV27 and TRBJ1-2; 8 positions match TRBD1. The CDR3 runs to 15 residues. Losses at the gene ends were 5 bases for V and 3 bases for J; bases not matched to a gene: 8. Per the germline V gene, CDR1 is MNHEY and CDR2 is SMNVEV (reference sequence). CDR3 in amino acids: CASSPRQGMDYGYTF. The CDR3, as DNA: TGTGCCAGCAGTCCCCGACAGGGGATGGACTATGGCTACACCTTC.

The chain has TRBV19 and TRBJ2-7; 9 bases agree with TRBD2. CDR1 and CDR2 (germline): LNHDA, SQIVND (reference sequence). CDR3 length equals 14 residues. The V and J ends lost 2 bases and 7 bases, in that order; junction bases with no gene match: 6. CDR3 DNA sequence: TGTGCCAGTAGTATACTAGCGGGAAACGAGGAGCAGTACTTC. The encoded protein is CASSILAGNEEQYF.

The genes are TRBV27 and TRBJ1-5; 7 nucleotides agree with TRBD1. The V and J ends lost 2 bases and 5 bases, in that order; junction bases with no gene match: 6. The CDR3 is made up of 15 amino acids. CDR1 is MNHEY, CDR2 SMNVEV, per germline (reference sequence). CDR3 DNA: TGTGCCAGCAGTTTAGACCGACAGGGAGATCAGCCCCAGCATTTT. As protein: CASSLDRQGDQPQHF.

The V call is TRBV30, the J call TRBJ2-3; unclear D gene. V lost 5 bases to trimming and J lost 4 bases, with 10 bases between them. The length of the CDR3 is 12 residues. Germline assignment: CDR1 GTSNPN and CDR2 SVGIG (reference sequence). The CDR3 nucleotides are TGTGCCTGGGGAGTGAGGTCAGATACGCAGTATTTT. Its protein product is CAWGVRSDTQYF.

A single count supports this clone. The gene calls are TRBV4-3 and TRBJ2-7; possible D gene TRBD2, 5 bases. CDR1 and CDR2 (germline): LGHNA, YSLEER. Trimming removed 0 bases at V and 2 bases at J, with 14 bases between. This CDR3 has 16 amino acids. The CDR3 nucleotides read TGCGCCAGCAGCCAAGATCTCGGAGGATCCCCCTACGAGCAGTACTTC. It encodes CASSQDLGGSPYEQYF.

The chain couples TRBV2 to TRBJ2-1; TRBD1 agrees at 7 bases. Trimming at V came to 5 bases and at J to 0 bases, leaving 10 bases not matched to a gene. This CDR3 region has 17 residues. Looked up from germline, CDR1 is SNHLY and CDR2 is FYNNEI. CDR3 sequence: CASSPRTGTSSYNEQFF. In DNA, the CDR3 is TGTGCCAGCAGTCCCCGGACAGGAACAAGCTCCTACAATGAGCAGTTCTTC.

The V call is TRBV19, the J call TRBJ1-5, with D possibly matching TRBD1 (5 bases). Germline CDR1 LNHDA, CDR2 SQIVND (reference sequence). This CDR3 contains 14 residues. V was cut by 3 bases and J by 5 bases, with 11 bases left in between. This CDR3 reads CASSMVRGDQPQHF. Written as DNA, the CDR3 is TGTGCCAGTAGTATGGTCCGGGGGGATCAGCCCCAGCATTTT.

The V gene is TRBV30, the J gene TRBJ2-1, with D possibly being TRBD1 (5 bases). This CDR3 is 11 amino acids long. Germline V CDR1 and CDR2: GTSNPN, SVGIG (reference sequence). The ends were cut back, 3 bases at V and 9 bases at J, with 9 bases in the middle. The CDR3 sequence is CAWSRVAEQFF. The CDR3 DNA reads TGTGCCTGGAGCAGGGTGGCTGAGCAGTTCTTC.

This chain joins TRBV6-1 and TRBJ2-1; D is unresolved. This CDR3 region has 13 residues. Trimming removed 2 bases at V and 8 bases at J, with 10 bases between. The germline V gene has CDR1 MNHNS and CDR2 SASEGT. CDR3 coding DNA: TGTGCCAGCAGTGAACAACACATCGATGAGCAGTTCTTC. It is translated as CASSEQHIDEQFF.

The gene calls are TRBV5-6 and TRBJ2-3, with D unresolved. In germline, CDR1 is SGHDT, CDR2 YYEEEE. This CDR3 is 14 amino acids long. Trimming removed 0 bases from V and 2 bases from J, with 7 bases in between. Here the CDR3 reads CASSLDISTDTQYF. The CDR3 DNA reads TGTGCCAGCAGCTTGGACATATCCACAGATACGCAGTATTTT.